This T cell receptor (beta chain) was obtained from a study of T cell responses to AZD1222 COVID-19 vaccine. The protocol was immunoSEQ multiplex PCR, while the TCRdb copy is restricted to in-frame clones and leaves out a portion. The data contain some 100,000 clones, 87% of them seen just once; the ten biggest clones take up approximately 3%. The CDR3 is made up of 15 amino acids. Trimming took off 4 bases at V and 7 bases at J, with 20 bases between the two ends. Per the germline V gene, CDR1 is SGHRS and CDR2 is YFSETQ. V is TRBV5-1 and J is TRBJ1-1; D unclear. This clonotype was sampled from an adult in good health. Source: peripheral blood, taken on day 0 of AZD1222 vaccination. As DNA, the CDR3 is TGCGCCAGCAGCCCTGGTGCAGGTACGACGGGTGAAGCTTTCTTT. Translation gives CASSPGAGTTGEAFF. The entire variable domain, with the rest obtained from reference TRBV5-1 and TRBJ1-1, is as follows: KAGVTQTPRYLIKTRGQQVTLSCSPISGHRSVSWYQQTPGQGLQFLFEYFSETQRNKGNFPGRFSGRQFSNSRSEMNVSTLELGDSALYLCASSPGAGTTGEAFFGQGTRLTVV.